The 21 T cell receptor beta chains reported below all come from one sample, sequenced in a study of shared clonotypes between healthy human individuals. The data were produced by immunoSEQ multiplex PCR, yet TCRdb's version contains in-frame clones alone and is incomplete. The sample includes about 1.4 million clones, roughly 96% of them seen just once. The material sequenced was naive CD4+ T cells sorted from blood. Subset of the sample: CD45RA+ positively selected. Receptors were obtained from a young man in good health.

Remarks on this clone: Other DNA sequences from this sample encode an identical CDR3 as well. V gene TRBV7-2 combines with J gene TRBJ2-7, with TRBD2 matching 7 bases. The trim removed 3 bases at V and 2 bases at J, leaving 4 bases unmatched. Germline-derived CDR1 and CDR2 are SGHTA and FQGNSA. The CDR3 has 14 residues. CDR3 protein: CASSLGGIPYEQYF. CDR3 bases: TGTGCCAGCAGCTTGGGGGGGATCCCCTACGAGCAGTACTTC.

J is TRBJ2-7 and V is TRBV19, with 9 bases fitting TRBD1. CDR3 length: 16 residues. Germline loops: CDR1 LNHDA, CDR2 SQIVND (reference sequence). Germline trimming cut 3 bases from V and 0 bases from J; bases unmatched to any gene: 6. The CDR3 loop is CASSIAGTGNSYEQYF. CDR3 bases: TGTGCCAGTAGTATTGCCGGGACAGGGAACTCCTACGAGCAGTACTTC.

The chain uses TRBV11-1 and TRBJ1-5, with a possible D match to TRBD1 (5 bases). The CDR3 runs 15 residues. Per the germline V gene, CDR1 is SGHAT and CDR2 is FQDESV (reference sequence). V gave up 3 bases and J gave up 5 bases, with 14 bases separating them. CDR3 DNA: TGTGCCAGCAGCTTCCCCAGGGAAGTGGATCAGCCCCAGCATTTT. It codes for CASSFPREVDQPQHF.

V gene TRBV27 combines with J gene TRBJ2-7; either TRBD1 or TRBD2 may fit D (5 bases each). V was pared by 4 bases and J by 2 bases, with 15 bases between. The CDR3 contains 15 residues. Germline V lookup: CDR1 MNHEY, CDR2 SMNVEV (reference sequence). CDR3 nucleotides: TGTGCCAGCAGTTCCTCCCGGGACGGCACCTACGAGCAGTACTTC. Encoded protein: CASSSSRDGTYEQYF.

The chain employs TRBV6-1 and TRBJ1-1, with 7 bases that match TRBD1. V was clipped by 7 bases and J by 11 bases; unmatched bases: 13. Germline values: CDR1 MNHNS, CDR2 SASEGT. CDR3 size: 13 residues. CDR3 protein: CASTEGQYLGAFF. The CDR3 nucleotides are TGTGCCAGCACAGAGGGACAGTACTTGGGGGCTTTCTTT.

The chain employs TRBV20-1 and TRBJ2-7; no reliable D call. The CDR3 sequence is 10 residues long. The V gene's germline CDR1 is DFQATT and CDR2 SNEGSKA (reference sequence). V shed 3 bases and J shed 3 bases, with 3 bases lying between them. CDR3 sequence: CSARHYEQYF. The DNA for the CDR3 is TGCAGTGCTAGGCACTACGAGCAGTACTTC.

The chain recombines TRBV30 with TRBJ1-5; tentatively, D is TRBD1 (5 bases). Trimming left V 3 bases short and J 2 bases short, with 11 bases between. Germline V CDR1 and CDR2: GTSNPN, SVGIG (reference sequence). CDR3 length: 14 amino acids. CDR3 sequence reads: CAWREGVGNQPQHF. CDR3 DNA: TGTGCCTGGAGAGAAGGGGTCGGCAATCAGCCCCAGCATTTT.

The chain uses TRBV5-1 and TRBJ2-7; possible D gene TRBD2, 6 bases. Germline lookup yields CDR1 SGHRS and CDR2 YFSETQ. The CDR3 consists of 17 residues. Between the trimmed V and J ends, which lost 4 bases and 1 base, there was a span of 21 bases. In nucleotides, the CDR3 is TGCGCCAGCAGCAGGTGGTCGGGAGAGGGGTGGTCCTACGAGCAGTACTTC. Encoded protein: CASSRWSGEGWSYEQYF.

This clone was observed once. V is TRBV20-1 and J is TRBJ2-5, with D hard to call. Germline CDR1 is DFQATT and CDR2 is SNEGSKA (reference sequence). V was shortened by 3 bases and J by 5 bases, with 4 bases between the two germline ends. This CDR3 contains 10 residues. CDR3 sequence (DNA): TGCAGTGCTAGCTGGGAGACCCAGTACTTC. Translation gives CSASWETQYF.

The J gene is TRBJ2-1, the V gene TRBV18; TRBD2 is a possible D gene (6 bases). The CDR3 length is 14 residues. Germline values: CDR1 KGHSH, CDR2 LQKENI. The ends were cut back, 2 bases at V and 5 bases at J, with 10 bases in the middle. DNA of the CDR3: TGTGCCAGCTCACCAGGTGGGACTCACAATGAGCAGTTCTTC. Translating it yields CASSPGGTHNEQFF.

This chain connects TRBV9 to TRBJ2-1; D is tentatively TRBD1 or TRBD2 (6 bases each). Germline CDR1 and CDR2: SGDLS and YYNGEE. V was trimmed by 0 bases and J by 8 bases, leaving 15 bases between them. The CDR3 has 15 amino acids. CDR3 in amino acids: CASSVGGGLMDEQFF. The CDR3 region has the DNA TGTGCCAGCAGCGTAGGAGGGGGACTGATGGATGAGCAGTTCTTC.

The J gene is TRBJ2-7, the V gene TRBV4-2; TRBD2 matches at 8 bases. Germline V lookup: CDR1 LGHNA, CDR2 YNFKEQ. With 3 bases clipped from V and 0 bases from J, the junction kept 4 bases outside the gene matches. The CDR3 length is 15 residues. CDR3 loop: CASSQKREGSYEQYF. The CDR3 bases are TGTGCCAGCAGCCAGAAACGGGAGGGCTCCTACGAGCAGTACTTC.

V and J are TRBV19 and TRBJ2-1; maybe TRBD1 (6 bases). Germline CDR1 LNHDA, CDR2 SQIVND (reference sequence). The length of the CDR3 is 10 residues. The CDR3 nucleotides read TGTGCTACAGGGCACAATGAGCAGTTCTTC. Its protein product is CATGHNEQFF.

The V call is TRBV18, the J call TRBJ2-5; a weak D match, TRBD1 (6 bases). V shed 6 bases and J shed 3 bases, with 14 bases lying between them. The CDR3 loop spans 14 amino acids. In germline, CDR1 is KGHSH, CDR2 LQKENI. The DNA of the CDR3 is TGTGCCAGCTCGTATCAGGGGCCCGAAGAGACCCAGTACTTC. Protein product: CASSYQGPEETQYF.

This chain connects TRBV30 to TRBJ2-2; perhaps D is TRBD1 or TRBD2 (5 bases each). Germline V gene data show CDR1 as GTSNPN and CDR2 as SVGIG (reference sequence). V lost 0 bases, J lost 6 bases, and 11 bases lay in between. The CDR3 loop spans 14 amino acids. The DNA for the CDR3 is TGTGCCTGGAGTGTACTATCGGGACCCGGGGAGCTGTTTTTT. It specifies CAWSVLSGPGELFF.

This clone was seen just once. The chain combines TRBV7-3 with TRBJ2-1; TRBD2 aligns across 11 bases. CDR3 size: 15 residues. J was trimmed by 5 bases and V by 6 bases; bases with no gene match: 6. Germline V lookup: CDR1 SGHTA, CDR2 FQGTGA. The CDR3: CASSQRLAGHNEQFF. The CDR3 DNA follows: TGTGCCAGCAGTCAGAGACTAGCGGGGCACAATGAGCAGTTCTTC.

This chain joins TRBV29-1 and TRBJ2-7; D is uncertain. Germline V gene sequence: CDR1 SQVTM, CDR2 ANQGSEA. V lost 3 bases, J lost 0 bases, and 12 bases lay in between. The CDR3 length is 14 residues. This CDR3 is CSVEEGPSSYEQYF. The CDR3 bases are TGCAGCGTTGAGGAAGGGCCAAGCTCCTACGAGCAGTACTTC.

This clone has a single count. This chain uses TRBV5-1 with TRBJ2-1, with D perhaps assigned TRBD1 or TRBD2 (5 bases each). CDR3 size: 15 residues. Trimming pared 0 bases from V and 10 bases from J, leaving 17 bases between. Germline V gives CDR1 SGHRS, CDR2 YFSETQ. CDR3 DNA sequence: TGCGCCAGCAGCTTGGTAGGGACCCAAACAAACGAGCAGTTCTTC. Amino acid sequence: CASSLVGTQTNEQFF.

The genes are TRBV11-3 and TRBJ1-1; D is ambiguous. The CDR3 loop spans 13 amino acids. V shed 5 bases and J shed 3 bases, with 10 bases lying between them. The germline V gene encodes CDR1 SGHNT and CDR2 YENEEA. This CDR3 reads CASSLRTDTEAFF. The CDR3 DNA is TGTGCCAGCAGCCTACGAACAGACACTGAAGCTTTCTTT. Together with reference TRBV11-3 and TRBJ1-1, the CDR3 gives the full variable domain: EAGVVQSPRYKIIEKKQPVAFWCNPISGHNTLYWYLQNLGQGPELLIRYENEEAVDDSQLPKDRFSAERLKGVDSTLKIQPAELGDSAVYLCASSLRTDTEAFFGQGTRLTVV.

The chain carries TRBV9 and TRBJ2-1, with 11 bases that match TRBD2. This CDR3 spans 17 amino acids. Germline V gene sequence: CDR1 SGDLS, CDR2 YYNGEE. J lost 6 bases, V lost 0 bases, and 8 bases had no gene match. This CDR3 reads CASSVGSGRAYGNEQFF. The CDR3 nucleotides read TGTGCCAGCAGCGTAGGTAGCGGGAGGGCCTATGGCAATGAGCAGTTCTTC. Looking up the rest from reference TRBV9 and TRBJ2-1 gives the full variable domain: DSGVTQTPKHLITATGQRVTLRCSPRSGDLSVYWYQQSLDQGLQFLIQYYNGEERAKGNILERFSAQQFPDLHSELNLSSLELGDSALYFCASSVGSGRAYGNEQFFGPGTRLTVL.

Concerning this clone itself: Other DNA sequences in the same sample also yield this CDR3. V gene TRBV7-9 combines with J gene TRBJ2-5; 8 positions agree with TRBD2. Germline values: CDR1 SEHNR, CDR2 FQNEAQ (reference sequence). V lost 0 bases, J lost 4 bases, and 4 bases stayed unmatched. The CDR3 is 15 amino acids. The CDR3 coding sequence is TGTGCCAGCAGCTTAGCGCTAAGCGGGAGAGAGACCCAGTACTTC. Translation gives CASSLALSGRETQYF.